This T cell receptor (beta chain) originates from a study of cytomegalovirus exposure and HLA in healthy donors. Study-level results: According to reports, the classifier identified cytomegalovirus status with high specificity and sensitivity. Accurate HLA-A and HLA-B prediction from TCR beta sequences was reported for most subjects. The productive fraction for most TCR beta V segments was about 90% or about 30% in an earlier analysis.

A remark on this clone: Its antigen remains unidentified.

The primer mix had 60 Vbeta and 13 Jbeta primers. The protocol was immunoSEQ multiplex PCR, while the TCRdb copy is restricted to in-frame clones and leaves out a portion. This table has about 64,000 clones, around 72% appearing once. The donors were healthy bone marrow donors. The CDR3 sequence is 15 residues long. Trimming pared 4 bases from V and 8 bases from J, leaving 19 bases between. CDR1 is SGHRS, CDR2 YFSETQ, per germline. This chain joins TRBV5-1 and TRBJ1-3; tentatively, D is TRBD1 (6 bases). Sequences were obtained from PBMCs. The receptor's source is a male donor in good health and CMV-seropositive. As DNA, the CDR3 is TGCGCCAGCAGCCATGCACAGGGCGTGGGAGACACCATATATTTT. It specifies CASSHAQGVGDTIYF.